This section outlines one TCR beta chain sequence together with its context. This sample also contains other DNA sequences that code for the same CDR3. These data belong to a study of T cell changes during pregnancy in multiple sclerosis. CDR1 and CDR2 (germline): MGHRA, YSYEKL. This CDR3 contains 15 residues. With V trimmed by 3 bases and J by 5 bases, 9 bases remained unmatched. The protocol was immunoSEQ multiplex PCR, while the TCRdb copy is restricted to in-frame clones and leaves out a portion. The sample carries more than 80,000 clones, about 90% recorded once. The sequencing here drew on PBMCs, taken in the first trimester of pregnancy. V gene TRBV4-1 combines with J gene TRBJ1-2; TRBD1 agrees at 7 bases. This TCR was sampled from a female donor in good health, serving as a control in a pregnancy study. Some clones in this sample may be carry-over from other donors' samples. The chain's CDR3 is CASSQDAGRGYGYTF. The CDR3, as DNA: TGCGCCAGCAGCCAGGATGCCGGCAGGGGGTATGGCTACACCTTC.